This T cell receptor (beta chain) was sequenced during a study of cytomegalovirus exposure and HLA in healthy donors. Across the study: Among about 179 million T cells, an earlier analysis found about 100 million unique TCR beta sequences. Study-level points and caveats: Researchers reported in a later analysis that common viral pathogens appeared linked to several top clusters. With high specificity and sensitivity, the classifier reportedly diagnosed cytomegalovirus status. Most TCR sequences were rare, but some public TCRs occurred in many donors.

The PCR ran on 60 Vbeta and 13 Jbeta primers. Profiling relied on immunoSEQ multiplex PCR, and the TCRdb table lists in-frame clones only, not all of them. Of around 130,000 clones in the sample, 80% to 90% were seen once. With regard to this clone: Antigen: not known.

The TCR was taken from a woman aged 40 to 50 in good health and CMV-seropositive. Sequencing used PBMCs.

The CDR3 loop reads CASSLVFRGRQGTEAFF. The CDR3, as DNA: TGCGCCAGCAGCTTGGTATTCAGGGGCAGACAGGGCACTGAAGCTTTCTTT. The J gene is TRBJ1-1, the V gene TRBV5-1, with 7 positions matching TRBD1. CDR1 is SGHRS and CDR2 is YFSETQ in the germline V gene. The V segment lost 0 bases and the J segment 4 bases; nucleotides outside the gene matches: 12. The CDR3 totals 17 residues.